These T cell receptor beta chains were read from a single sample in a study of blood T cell repertoires in COVID-19. TCRdb's copy holds only in-frame clones and misses some; the assay was immunoSEQ multiplex PCR. The sample holds about 100,000 clones, roughly 90% seen once. The sequenced sample was peripheral blood. The source of these receptors is an elderly man with acute or convalescent COVID-19. CDR3s include the opening cysteine and the closing phenylalanine or tryptophan. The D gene is left open where the match is weak. Size tells how often a clone was seen (once, few, many) or the class of an expanded clone, and some rows leave it out.

D gene,clone size,CDR3 length,J gene,V gene,CDR3 protein,CDR3 DNA
NA,NA,14,TRBJ1-4,TRBV19,CASSKQATNEKLFF,TGTGCCAGTAGTAAACAAGCAACTAATGAAAAACTGTTTTTT
NA,few,12,TRBJ2-4,TRBV15,CATSVDGDIQYF,TGTGCCACCAGCGTCGACGGGGACATTCAGTACTTC
TRBD1,NA,13,TRBJ1-2,TRBV5-8,CASSFDRVHGYTF,TGTGCCAGCAGCTTCGACAGGGTGCACGGCTACACCTTC
TRBD1,NA,13,TRBJ1-1,TRBV10-3,CAIRQGLNTEAFF,TGTGCCATCCGACAGGGACTGAACACTGAAGCTTTCTTT
NA,NA,13,TRBJ1-3,TRBV10-3,CAINSGMGNTIYF,TGTGCCATCAACTCAGGGATGGGAAACACCATATATTTT
NA,NA,13,TRBJ2-3,TRBV2,CAGRPSGTDTQYF,TGTGCCGGGAGGCCTAGCGGCACAGATACGCAGTATTTT
TRBD2,NA,16,TRBJ2-1,TRBV7-9,CASSSGTSGSRNEQFF,TGTGCCAGCAGCTCGGGGACTAGCGGGAGTAGGAATGAGCAGTTCTTC
TRBD1,NA,18,TRBJ2-3,TRBV15,CATSWGQANPEYTDTQYF,TGTGCCACCAGCTGGGGACAGGCCAATCCGGAGTACACAGATACGCAGTATTTT
TRBD2,NA,15,TRBJ2-1,TRBV7-2,CASSLPGLVYNEQFF,TGTGCCAGCAGCTTACCGGGACTAGTATACAATGAGCAGTTCTTC
TRBD1,NA,14,TRBJ2-7,TRBV2,CASRDRGPHSEQYF,TGTGCCAGCAGAGACAGGGGTCCCCATTCCGAGCAGTACTTC
TRBD1,NA,15,TRBJ2-1,TRBV7-2,CASSPDRASHNEQFF,TGTGCCAGCAGCCCGGACAGGGCCTCTCACAATGAGCAGTTCTTC
TRBD2,NA,14,TRBJ2-5,TRBV28,CASSPGGRALTQYF,TGTGCCAGCAGTCCGGGCGGGAGGGCCCTGACCCAGTACTTC
NA,NA,11,TRBJ1-2,TRBV20-1,CSAREQNGYTF,TGCAGTGCTAGAGAGCAGAATGGCTACACCTTC
TRBD2,NA,16,TRBJ2-5,TRBV7-8,CASSRWDSGTAETQYF,TGTGCCAGCAGCCGGTGGGATAGCGGGACCGCGGAGACCCAGTACTTC
TRBD2,NA,18,TRBJ2-1,TRBV14,CASSQGTGWLAGPHEQFF,TGTGCCAGCAGCCAAGGAACTGGTTGGCTAGCGGGACCTCATGAGCAGTTCTTC
NA,once,14,TRBJ1-5,TRBV28,CASSFPGKDQPQHF,TGTGCCAGCAGTTTTCCGGGAAAGGATCAGCCCCAGCATTTT
TRBD1,NA,14,TRBJ1-3,TRBV29-1,CSVDTGGSGNTIYF,TGCAGCGTCGACACAGGGGGCTCTGGAAACACCATATATTTT
TRBD2,NA,19,TRBJ2-3,TRBV6-2/TRBV6-3,CASSYPTGSGRAGSDTQYF,TGTGCCAGCAGTTACCCGACAGGTAGCGGGAGGGCCGGCTCAGATACGCAGTATTTT
TRBD1,once,14,TRBJ1-6,TRBV5-1,CASSFGQGSSPLHF,TGCGCCAGCAGCTTTGGACAGGGGTCTTCACCCCTCCACTTT
TRBD2,NA,14,TRBJ2-5,TRBV19,CASTGSGRGETQYF,TGTGCCAGTACCGGGTCTGGGCGGGGGGAGACCCAGTACTTC
TRBD1,many,12,TRBJ1-6,TRBV7-8,CASSRDRGPLHF,TGTGCCAGCAGTCGGGACAGAGGCCCCCTCCACTTT
TRBD2,once,15,TRBJ2-1,TRBV7-8,CASSEASGRVNEQFF,TGTGCCAGCAGCGAAGCTAGCGGGAGAGTCAATGAGCAGTTCTTC
NA,NA,16,TRBJ1-5,TRBV19,CASSIKAAFGGGPQHF,TGTGCCAGTAGTATAAAGGCAGCCTTTGGAGGTGGGCCCCAGCATTTT
NA,once,16,TRBJ1-1,TRBV15,CATSRDRGRVNTEAFF,TGTGCCACCAGCAGAGATAGGGGCCGAGTGAACACTGAAGCTTTCTTT
NA,NA,12,TRBJ2-2,TRBV3-1/TRBV3-2,CASERGTGELFF,TGTGCCAGCGAGAGGGGGACCGGGGAGCTGTTTTTT
TRBD1,NA,16,TRBJ1-1,TRBV28,CASSPSGQGVWTEAFF,TGTGCCAGCAGTCCGTCGGGACAGGGTGTATGGACTGAAGCTTTCTTT
NA,NA,12,TRBJ1-1,TRBV12-3/TRBV12-4,CASSRAGSEAFF,TGTGCCAGCAGTCGGGCAGGGTCTGAAGCTTTCTTT
NA,NA,13,TRBJ1-2,TRBV2,CAATGQANYGYTF,TGTGCCGCGACAGGCCAAGCTAACTATGGCTACACCTTC
NA,NA,17,TRBJ2-7,TRBV21-1,CASSKKGKRITSYEQYF,TGTGCCAGCAGCAAAAAGGGGAAAAGGATTACCTCCTACGAGCAGTACTTC
TRBD1,NA,18,TRBJ1-6,TRBV9,CASSVEDRGLIDNSPLHF,TGTGCCAGCAGCGTAGAGGACAGGGGGCTAATTGATAATTCACCCCTCCACTTT
TRBD2,NA,15,TRBJ2-1,TRBV7-2,CASSLRLAGGPRQFF,TGTGCCAGCAGCTTAAGACTAGCGGGAGGGCCGCGGCAGTTCTTC
TRBD1,NA,13,TRBJ2-7,TRBV12-3/TRBV12-4,CASRQGATYEQYF,TGTGCCAGCAGACAGGGGGCTACCTACGAGCAGTACTTC
TRBD1,NA,15,TRBJ2-5,TRBV4-1,CASSRGTGGWETQYF,TGCGCCAGCAGCCGAGGGACAGGGGGCTGGGAGACCCAGTACTTC
NA,NA,15,TRBJ1-3,TRBV19,CASSIDWEPGNTIYF,TGTGCCAGTAGCATTGACTGGGAGCCTGGAAACACCATATATTTT
TRBD2,NA,15,TRBJ2-3,TRBV5-1,CASSSSSGGRDTQYF,TGCGCCAGCAGCTCATCTAGCGGGGGAAGGGATACGCAGTATTTT
NA,NA,16,TRBJ2-3,TRBV5-6,CASSLRQGVHTDTQYF,TGTGCCAGCAGCTTGAGGCAGGGCGTACACACAGATACGCAGTATTTT
NA,NA,17,TRBJ1-6,TRBV9,CASSPQSLTTLNSPLHF,TGTGCCAGCAGCCCCCAGTCCCTGACTACACTTAATTCACCCCTCCACTTT
NA,once,13,TRBJ2-1,TRBV12-3/TRBV12-4,CASTQGLGNEQFF,TGTGCCAGCACGCAGGGTTTGGGGAATGAGCAGTTCTTC
TRBD1,NA,14,TRBJ1-5,TRBV6-2/TRBV6-3,CASSPTGEVQPQHF,TGTGCCAGCAGTCCGACAGGGGAGGTACAGCCCCAGCATTTT
TRBD1,NA,17,TRBJ1-6,TRBV5-1,CARPQGPTFSYNSPLHF,TGCGCCAGGCCACAGGGGCCAACCTTCTCCTATAATTCACCCCTCCACTTT
TRBD2,NA,15,TRBJ2-5,TRBV7-2,CASSAVAGPQETQYF,TGTGCCAGCAGCGCCGTAGCGGGACCTCAAGAGACCCAGTACTTC
TRBD2,NA,10,TRBJ2-3,TRBV29-1,CSVAGTMRYF,TGCAGCGTCGCCGGGACTATGAGGTATTTT
NA,NA,13,TRBJ2-7,TRBV6-6,CASSQWSPQEQYF,TGTGCCAGCAGCCAGTGGTCGCCCCAAGAGCAGTACTTC
NA,NA,14,TRBJ1-1,TRBV9,CASSVVPGGVEAFF,TGTGCCAGCAGCGTAGTCCCGGGGGGGGTTGAAGCTTTCTTT
NA,NA,13,TRBJ2-7,TRBV4-3,CASSQDAGYEQYF,TGCGCCAGCAGCCAAGATGCAGGTTACGAGCAGTACTTC
NA,once,14,TRBJ2-2,TRBV19,CASKIGGDTGELFF,TGTGCCAGTAAAATTGGAGGAGATACCGGGGAGCTGTTTTTT
NA,NA,17,TRBJ2-3,TRBV11-2,CASSLSDGWASTDTQYF,TGTGCCAGCAGCTTATCCGATGGTTGGGCGAGCACAGATACGCAGTATTTT
NA,once,13,TRBJ1-4,TRBV15,CATRGRGGEKLFF,TGTGCCACCAGGGGCCGGGGAGGCGAAAAACTGTTTTTT
TRBD1,once,15,TRBJ1-1,TRBV7-2,CASSQSTGIGTEAFF,TGTGCCAGCAGCCAGTCGACAGGGATAGGAACTGAAGCTTTCTTT
TRBD1,NA,13,TRBJ2-5,TRBV29-1,CSVLQDRQETQYF,TGCAGCGTTCTCCAGGACAGGCAAGAGACCCAGTACTTC
TRBD2,NA,16,TRBJ2-5,TRBV7-2,CASSLGLVPHQETQYF,TGTGCCAGCAGCCTCGGACTAGTCCCGCACCAAGAGACCCAGTACTTC
NA,NA,14,TRBJ1-2,TRBV2,CASSEISPDYGYTF,TGTGCCAGCAGTGAAATTTCACCGGACTATGGCTACACCTTC
NA,NA,13,TRBJ2-7,TRBV7-3,CASSLTGGYEQYF,TGTGCCAGCAGCTTAACAGGGGGCTACGAGCAGTACTTC